These 31 T cell receptor beta chains were sequenced from one sample in a study of shared clonotypes between healthy human individuals. Terminally differentiated effector memory CD45RA+ cells were excluded from the naive CD8 cells, which were CD45RO-negative and positively selected for CCR7. TCRdb's copy holds only in-frame clones and misses some; the assay was immunoSEQ multiplex PCR. The sample lists approximately 650,000 clones; less than 97% were seen once. Sequencing used naive CD8+ T cells sorted from blood. The receptors here all came from a woman in her twenties or thirties in good health.

This clone was detected once. CDR3 protein: CASSLDGNYNEQFF. The CDR3 region has the DNA TGTGCCAGCAGCCTCGACGGTAACTACAATGAGCAGTTCTTC. The chain combines TRBV9 with TRBJ2-1; D is unclear. The germline gives CDR1 SGDLS, CDR2 YYNGEE. The CDR3 consists of 14 residues. V was shortened by 4 bases and J by 3 bases, with 11 bases between the two germline ends.

The CDR3, as DNA: TGTGCCAGCAGCGGAGTTAGCGGGAAGAACACCGGGGAGCTGTTTTTT. It translates to CASSGVSGKNTGELFF. The V gene is TRBV9, the J gene TRBJ2-2, with 8 bases fitting TRBD2. Looked up from germline, CDR1 is SGDLS and CDR2 is YYNGEE. CDR3 size: 16 residues. The trim removed 3 bases at V and 1 base at J, leaving 5 bases unmatched.

The chain links TRBV28 to TRBJ1-1; weak D call: TRBD1 (6 bases). Trimming took 6 bases from V and 6 from J, leaving 14 bases between them. Germline CDR1 MDHEN, CDR2 SYDVKM. This CDR3 comprises 13 residues. The CDR3 spells CASRSQGLPEAFF. CDR3 coding DNA: TGTGCCAGCAGATCACAGGGTTTGCCTGAAGCTTTCTTT.

The rearrangement links TRBV27 to TRBJ2-7; 9 nucleotides line up with TRBD1. Germline V lookup: CDR1 MNHEY, CDR2 SMNVEV (reference sequence). Losses at the gene ends were 2 bases for V and 5 bases for J; bases not matched to a gene: 10. This CDR3 region has 16 residues. CDR3 amino acids: CASSLPPGTGSNEQYF. CDR3 DNA: TGTGCCAGCAGTTTACCCCCCGGGACAGGGTCCAACGAGCAGTACTTC.

Regarding this clone: Other DNA sequences in this sample translate to the same CDR3. This chain links TRBV9 with TRBJ2-7; TRBD2 aligns across 8 bases. Trimming at V came to 0 bases and at J to 4 bases, leaving 6 bases not matched to a gene. Per the germline V gene, CDR1 is SGDLS and CDR2 is YYNGEE. The CDR3 has 15 residues. The CDR3 is CASSVGGSGTYEQYF. The CDR3 nucleotides are TGTGCCAGCAGCGTAGGAGGTAGCGGGACTTACGAGCAGTACTTC.

V is TRBV28 and J is TRBJ1-1; 10 nucleotides line up with TRBD1. Germline trimming cut 3 bases from V and 5 bases from J; bases unmatched to any gene: 18. The V gene's germline CDR1 is MDHEN and CDR2 SYDVKM. This CDR3 contains 19 residues. CDR3 DNA sequence: TGTGCCAGCAGTTTTAGTGTGCTATTCACCGGGACAGGGGTAACTGAAGCTTTCTTT. Residues: CASSFSVLFTGTGVTEAFF. Combining the CDR3 with reference TRBV28 and TRBJ1-1 gives the whole variable domain DVKVTQSSRYLVKRTGEKVFLECVQDMDHENMFWYRQDPGLGLRLIYFSYDVKMKEKGDIPEGYSVSREKKERFSLILESASTNQTSMYLCASSFSVLFTGTGVTEAFFGQGTRLTVV.

The chain couples TRBV13 to TRBJ2-5; 10 positions match TRBD2. The CDR3 totals 16 residues. From germline, CDR1 is PRHDT and CDR2 FYEKMQ (reference sequence). V trimming: 5 bases; J trimming: 2 bases; junction bases outside the gene matches: 8. CDR3 bases: TGTGCCAGCAGCCACGGACTAGCGGACATACAAGAGACCCAGTACTTC. It specifies CASSHGLADIQETQYF.

This clone was recorded only once. This chain connects TRBV2 to TRBJ2-7; perhaps TRBD2 as D (6 bases). The germline V and J ends were trimmed by 6 bases and 2 bases, with 14 bases remaining between them. The CDR3 contains 14 residues. Germline lookup yields CDR1 SNHLY and CDR2 FYNNEI. CDR3 loop: CASRGLPTTYEQYF. CDR3 sequence (DNA): TGTGCCAGCAGGGGACTTCCCACGACCTACGAGCAGTACTTC. Variable domain in full (rest from reference TRBV2 and TRBJ2-7): EPEVTQTPSHQVTQMGQEVILRCVPISNHLYFYWYRQILGQKVEFLVSFYNNEISEKSEIFDDQFSVERPDGSNFTLKIRSTKLEDSAMYFCASRGLPTTYEQYFGPGTRLTVT.

The DNA for the CDR3 is TGTGCCAGCAGCTTCGGACTCAAATCCTACGAGCAGTACTTC. Protein: CASSFGLKSYEQYF. The chain employs TRBV5-6 and TRBJ2-7; weak D call: TRBD2 (5 bases). Germline V gene lookup returns CDR1 SGHDT and CDR2 YYEEEE. V gave up 2 bases and J gave up 1 base, with 10 bases separating them. The CDR3 sequence is 14 residues long.

To note about this clone: An end of the junction does not agree with germline; a read error may underlie this. This chain links TRBV30 with TRBJ2-1, with unresolved D. The CDR3 covers 12 residues. Germline values: CDR1 GTSNPN, CDR2 SVGIG (reference sequence). CDR3 DNA sequence: TGTGCCTCCCGACTCCTCCCCAATAAGCAGTTCTTC. The encoded protein is CASRLLPNKQFF. Together with reference TRBV30 and TRBJ2-1, the CDR3 gives the full variable domain: SQTIHQWPATLVQPVGSPLSLECTVEGTSNPNLYWYRQAAGRGLQLLFYSVGIGQISSEVPQNLSASRPQDRQFILSSKKLLLSDSGFYLCASRLLPNKQFFGPGTRLTVL.

The rearrangement joins TRBV4-1 to TRBJ2-7, with 8 bases matching TRBD2. Germline CDR1 is MGHRA and CDR2 is YSYEKL. This CDR3 comprises 15 residues. The V and J ends lost 3 bases and 3 bases, in that order; junction bases with no gene match: 7. The CDR3 is CASSQRAGGVYEQYF. The CDR3 DNA reads as TGCGCCAGCAGCCAGCGCGCGGGGGGCGTCTACGAGCAGTACTTC.

On this clone: The sample contains more than one DNA sequence encoding this CDR3. The chain couples TRBV15 to TRBJ2-1, with D uncertain. Germline CDR1 is LNHNV and CDR2 is YYDKDF (reference sequence). The CDR3 length is 12 residues. The V end was cut by 0 bases, the J end by 7 bases, with 4 bases between. CDR3 in DNA: TGTGCCACCAGCAGAGAAGGAAATGAGCAGTTCTTC. The encoded protein is CATSREGNEQFF.

V gene TRBV6-5 combines with J gene TRBJ2-7, with D possibly being TRBD2 (6 bases). V was cut by 4 bases and J by 6 bases, with 16 bases left in between. Per germline, CDR1 MNHEY and CDR2 SVGAGI. This CDR3 contains 14 residues. This CDR3 reads CASSSGTSPPEQYF. CDR3 coding DNA: TGTGCCAGCAGTTCCGGGACTTCGCCCCCCGAGCAGTACTTC.

The chain employs TRBV7-9 and TRBJ1-1, with D uncertain. With 5 bases removed from V and 4 bases from J, the gap between germline ends came to 8 bases. Germline-derived CDR1 and CDR2 are SEHNR and FQNEAQ (reference sequence). CDR3 length: 12 amino acids. CDR3 loop: CASSMTTTEAFF. The CDR3 bases are TGTGCCAGCAGCATGACAACCACTGAAGCTTTCTTT. The entire variable domain, with the rest obtained from reference TRBV7-9 and TRBJ1-1, is as follows: DTGVSQNPRHKITKRGQNVTFRCDPISEHNRLYWYRQTLGQGPEFLTYFQNEAQLEKSRLLSDRFSAERPKGSFSTLEIQRTEQGDSAMYLCASSMTTTEAFFGQGTRLTVV.

The J gene is TRBJ2-7, the V gene TRBV27; D gene ambiguous. CDR3 size: 13 residues. Germline V lookup: CDR1 MNHEY, CDR2 SMNVEV (reference sequence). Trimming stripped 8 bases from V and 4 bases from J, with 15 bases between. The CDR3 region has the DNA TGTGCCAGCGGTGTCGGATACACATACGAGCAGTACTTC. Protein sequence: CASGVGYTYEQYF.

The chain recombines TRBV4-1 with TRBJ2-7; 8 bases line up with TRBD2. The ends lost 3 bases at V and 4 bases at J; junction bases unmatched: 5. CDR3 length: 14 residues. Germline CDR1 is MGHRA and CDR2 is YSYEKL. The CDR3: CASSHLAGSYEQYF. The CDR3, as DNA: TGCGCCAGCAGCCACTTAGCGGGATCTTACGAGCAGTACTTC.

J is TRBJ2-7 and V is TRBV7-8, with 9 bases fitting TRBD2. Germline V CDR1 and CDR2: SGHVS, FQNEAQ. With V trimmed by 6 bases and J by 2 bases, 14 bases remained unmatched. The CDR3 is 17 residues long. CDR3 nucleotide sequence: TGTGCCAGCAGTCGTGCGGCTAGCGGGATTATCCCCTACGAGCAGTACTTC. It is translated as CASSRAASGIIPYEQYF.

This clone appeared a few times. The V and J genes are TRBV18 and TRBJ2-2; maybe TRBD2 (6 bases). Germline-derived CDR1 and CDR2 are KGHSH and LQKENI. Trimming pared 3 bases from V and 4 bases from J, leaving 15 bases between. The CDR3 length is 16 residues. The CDR3 sequence: CASSPSKGGGTGELFF. CDR3 bases: TGTGCCAGCTCACCGTCAAAGGGAGGTGGCACCGGGGAGCTGTTTTTT. Looking up the rest from reference TRBV18 and TRBJ2-2 gives the full variable domain: NAGVMQNPRHLVRRRGQEARLRCSPMKGHSHVYWYRQLPEEGLKFMVYLQKENIIDESGMPKERFSAEFPKEGPSILRIQQVVRGDSAAYFCASSPSKGGGTGELFFGEGSRLTVL.

The J gene is TRBJ2-7, the V gene TRBV7-2; TRBD2 matches at 14 bases. The CDR3 totals 15 residues. J lost 6 bases, V lost 4 bases, and 5 bases had no gene match. Germline assignment: CDR1 SGHTA and CDR2 FQGNSA. CDR3 in DNA: TGTGCCAGCAGCTCTGGACTAGCGGGAGGTGGCGAGCAGTACTTC. Its translation: CASSSGLAGGGEQYF.

The chain is built from TRBV6-5 and TRBJ1-4, with D possibly TRBD1 on 5 matching bases. The CDR3 length is 14 residues. Germline values: CDR1 MNHEY, CDR2 SVGAGI. V lost 6 bases to trimming and J lost 5 bases, with 13 bases between them. CDR3 DNA sequence: TGTGCCAGCAGCCTACAGGCCATCAATGAAAAACTGTTTTTT. Protein sequence: CASSLQAINEKLFF.

This clone occurred once. The chain carries TRBV7-8 and TRBJ2-5; the D call may be TRBD1 or TRBD2 (6 bases each). TRBJ2-7 explains the end of the DNA better; the J call may be wrong. Germline CDR1 reads SGHVS; CDR2 reads FQNEAQ. The CDR3 is 14 amino acids. The CDR3 sequence is CASSLPGAPHEQYF. In nucleotides, the CDR3 is TGTGCCAGCAGCCTCCCGGGGGCCCCGCACGAGCAGTACTTC.

The chain couples TRBV9 to TRBJ1-1, with a tentative D call TRBD1 (5 bases). V lost 4 bases and J 1 base, leaving 11 bases between the germline ends. CDR1 SGDLS and CDR2 YYNGEE come from the germline V gene. The CDR3 is made up of 14 amino acids. The CDR3: CASSITGPNTEAFF. CDR3 bases: TGTGCCAGCAGCATAACAGGTCCGAACACTGAAGCTTTCTTT.

The chain combines TRBV6-1 with TRBJ2-7; the D gene is possibly TRBD2 (6 bases). V gave up 3 bases and J gave up 3 bases, with 24 bases separating them. Germline assignment: CDR1 MNHNS and CDR2 SASEGT. There are 18 residues in the CDR3. The CDR3 protein is CASSEIFIDLRRGYEQYF. The CDR3 coding sequence is TGTGCCAGCAGTGAGATCTTTATAGATCTGCGGCGGGGCTACGAGCAGTACTTC.

The chain couples TRBV7-2 to TRBJ2-1; 7 bases agree with TRBD1. The CDR3 contains 14 residues. V was clipped by 5 bases and J by 4 bases; unmatched bases: 5. Germline V gene lookup returns CDR1 SGHTA and CDR2 FQGNSA. The CDR3 loop is CASSPTGYYNEQFF. The CDR3 DNA follows: TGTGCCAGCAGCCCGACAGGGTATTACAATGAGCAGTTCTTC.

This rearrangement joins TRBV7-9 to TRBJ1-4; the match to TRBD1 covers 9 bases. The CDR3 is made up of 17 amino acids. Germline values: CDR1 SEHNR, CDR2 FQNEAQ (reference sequence). V gave up 0 bases and J gave up 8 bases; unmatched junction bases: 10. The CDR3 coding sequence is TGTGCCAGCAGCTTAGCGACTGGCGGGACAGGGAACGAAAAACTGTTTTTT. Its translation is CASSLATGGTGNEKLFF.

The chain couples TRBV5-6 to TRBJ2-7; D is perhaps TRBD1 or TRBD2 (6 bases each). The CDR3 runs 15 residues. The ends were cut back, 5 bases at V and 2 bases at J, with 17 bases in the middle. Germline V gives CDR1 SGHDT, CDR2 YYEEEE. Here the CDR3 reads CASRRGAAVPYEQYF. In nucleotides, the CDR3 is TGTGCCAGCAGAAGGGGGGCCGCCGTCCCCTACGAGCAGTACTTC.

This clone was counted a single time. This chain joins TRBV2 and TRBJ1-5, with 7 bases that match TRBD1. The germline gives CDR1 SNHLY, CDR2 FYNNEI. The CDR3 sequence is 16 residues long. V was clipped by 4 bases and J by 5 bases; unmatched bases: 11. Here the CDR3 reads CASSGDRVLMDQPQHF. In nucleotides, the CDR3 is TGTGCCAGCAGTGGCGACAGGGTGCTTATGGATCAGCCCCAGCATTTT.

The chain uses TRBV28 and TRBJ1-1; tentative D call: TRBD1 (5 bases). The CDR3 extends over 17 amino acids. Trimming took 6 bases from V and 0 from J, leaving 20 bases between them. Germline assignment: CDR1 MDHEN and CDR2 SYDVKM. The DNA for the CDR3 is TGTGCCAGCAGGGGGCTCCGGGTAGGCGGCCTGAACACTGAAGCTTTCTTT. Translated: CASRGLRVGGLNTEAFF.

CDR3 DNA sequence: TGTGCCAGCACCCTTGGAGGGATACAGGACTACGAGCAGTACTTC. Protein sequence: CASTLGGIQDYEQYF. The V and J genes are TRBV28 and TRBJ2-7, with D possibly being TRBD2 (6 bases). V shed 7 bases and J shed 3 bases, with 19 bases lying between them. This CDR3 region has 15 residues. Per germline, CDR1 MDHEN and CDR2 SYDVKM.

The chain links TRBV4-1 to TRBJ2-2; TRBD1 is a possible D gene (5 bases). The CDR3 length is 16 residues. Trimming took off 3 bases at V and 2 bases at J, with 13 bases between the two ends. Germline CDR1 MGHRA, CDR2 YSYEKL. The CDR3 protein is CASSHPGHLNTGELFF. CDR3 DNA: TGCGCCAGCAGCCATCCCGGACACCTAAACACCGGGGAGCTGTTTTTT.

This sequence joins TRBV4-1 and TRBJ1-5; no clear D gene. Trimming took 5 bases from V and 5 from J, leaving 10 bases between them. The CDR3 totals 13 residues. In germline, CDR1 is MGHRA, CDR2 YSYEKL. CDR3 DNA sequence: TGCGCCAGCAGCGATAGGATGGATCAGCCCCAGCATTTT. Amino acids: CASSDRMDQPQHF.